Listed here are 23 T cell receptor beta chains from one sample, sequenced in a study of blood T cells in healthy people across ages. Through a sample-barcoded 5' primer and a J-beta primer mix, a second PCR was run for roughly 6 to 12 cycles. TCRdb re-called the 5' RACE reads through MiXCR, storing one row per CDR3 protein. The profile shows about 540,000 distinct CDR3 sequences, nearly 25% of them singletons. These records were also assigned to another study, of T cells of mothers and their children.

Sample: blood. The source is a boy under 18 in good health.

The chain uses TRBV29-1 and TRBJ2-3, with D uncertain. CDR3 size: 16 residues. Trimming left V 6 bases short and J 2 bases short, with 21 bases between. The germline CDR1 and CDR2 sequences are SQVTM and ANQGSEA. CDR3 coding DNA: TGCAGCGTCCGGAGTAGAATACAGTTACTCACAGATACGCAGTATTTT. The encoded protein is CSVRSRIQLLTDTQYF.

The J gene is TRBJ1-1, the V gene TRBV4-3; D call uncertain. V lost 1 base, J lost 1 base, and 7 bases lay in between. Germline values: CDR1 LGHNA, CDR2 YSLEER. CDR3 length: 14 residues. The CDR3 DNA reads as TGCGCCAGCAGCCAAGTCTTGTCGAACACTGAAGCTTTCTTT. It is translated as CASSQVLSNTEAFF.

The rearrangement uses TRBV30 and TRBJ1-1; D ambiguous. V shed 1 base and J shed 6 bases, with 3 bases lying between them. From germline, CDR1 is GTSNPN and CDR2 SVGIG (reference sequence). This CDR3 is 10 amino acids long. The CDR3 region has the DNA TGTGCCTGGAGTGAGTCTGAAGCTTTCTTT. Protein: CAWSESEAFF.

The rearrangement joins TRBV10-3 to TRBJ1-6, with D uncertain. Between the trimmed V and J ends, which lost 4 bases and 10 bases, there was a span of 11 bases. Germline CDR1 is ENHRY and CDR2 is SYGVKD. The CDR3 has 13 residues. The CDR3 spells CAISGAGDSPLHF. The CDR3 DNA reads TGTGCCATCAGTGGGGCAGGCGACTCACCCCTCCACTTT.

The chain carries TRBV18 and TRBJ2-5; D not resolved. Trimming removed 2 bases from V and 5 bases from J, with 21 bases in between. The germline V gene has CDR1 KGHSH and CDR2 LQKENI. This CDR3 contains 17 residues. CDR3 nucleotide sequence: TGTGCCAGCTCACCATCGAAGGACGGGCTCATGTCGGAGACCCAGTACTTC. This sequence encodes CASSPSKDGLMSETQYF.

The chain employs TRBV6-2 or TRBV6-3 and TRBJ1-5; TRBD1 agrees at 9 bases. J was trimmed by 12 bases and V by 6 bases; bases with no gene match: 9. CDR1 and CDR2 (germline): MNHEY, SVGEGT. This CDR3 contains 13 residues. This CDR3 is CASREAGTGHQHF. The CDR3 DNA sequence: TGTGCCAGCAGAGAAGCCGGGACAGGGCACCAGCATTTT.

The J gene is TRBJ2-5, the V gene TRBV9, with a tentative D call TRBD2 (6 bases). The CDR3 runs 16 residues. Germline CDR1 is SGDLS and CDR2 is YYNGEE. Between the trimmed V and J ends, which lost 0 bases and 0 bases, there was a span of 12 bases. DNA for the CDR3: TGTGCCAGCAGCGTAGGGGTGGGGACTCACCAAGAGACCCAGTACTTC. Translation gives CASSVGVGTHQETQYF.

V gene TRBV7-3 combines with J gene TRBJ2-7, with 7 bases identical to TRBD2. The CDR3 consists of 15 residues. Germline V CDR1 and CDR2: SGHTA, FQGTGA. The V segment lost 2 bases and the J segment 2 bases; nucleotides outside the gene matches: 6. The CDR3 DNA sequence: TGTGCCAGCAGCTTAGCGGGAGATGGGGCCTACGAGCAGTACTTC. It translates to CASSLAGDGAYEQYF. Full variable domain (rest looked up from reference TRBV7-3 and TRBJ2-7): GAGVSQTPSNKVTEKGKYVELRCDPISGHTALYWYRQSLGQGPEFLIYFQGTGAADDSGLPNDRFFAVRPEGSVSTLKIQRTERGDSAVYLCASSLAGDGAYEQYFGPGTRLTVT.

The CDR3 sequence: CASTMRGGNYGYTF. CDR3 in DNA: TGTGCCAGCACTATGAGGGGCGGAAACTATGGCTACACCTTC. V usage is TRBV6-5 and J usage is TRBJ1-2, with D perhaps TRBD1 (5 bases). Germline loops: CDR1 MNHEY, CDR2 SVGAGI. The CDR3 contains 14 residues. V shed 7 bases and J shed 2 bases, with 14 bases lying between them.

This chain joins TRBV5-5 and TRBJ2-5, with 7 bases aligning to TRBD2. Germline values: CDR1 SGHKS, CDR2 YYEKEE (reference sequence). The CDR3 has 14 residues. V dropped 2 bases and J dropped 5; count of bases not matched to a gene: 6. CDR3 in DNA: TGTGCCAGCAGCTTAATTCCAGCGGGGGAGACCCAGTACTTC. Its protein product is CASSLIPAGETQYF.

V gene TRBV7-2 combines with J gene TRBJ2-2; D unresolved. Deletions cut 5 bases from V and 7 bases from J, with 14 bases between. The CDR3 covers 14 residues. CDR1 is SGHTA, CDR2 FQGNSA, per germline. CDR3 nucleotide sequence: TGTGCCAGCAGCCCGAGAGGTTTGGGCGGGGAGCTGTTTTTT. Residues: CASSPRGLGGELFF.

In its sample, this clonotype was seen a few times. The chain recombines TRBV20-1 with TRBJ1-3; the D is unclear. Germline values: CDR1 DFQATT, CDR2 SNEGSKA (reference sequence). V lost 5 bases and J 4 bases, leaving 3 bases between the germline ends. The CDR3 spans 10 residues. The CDR3 region has the DNA TGCAGTGCTGAAGGAAACACCATATATTTT. Protein sequence: CSAEGNTIYF.

The V gene is TRBV7-2, the J gene TRBJ2-3; D ambiguous. V was shortened by 4 bases and J by 5 bases, with 10 bases between the two germline ends. Germline-derived CDR1 and CDR2 are SGHTA and FQGNSA. The CDR3 has 13 residues. The CDR3 region is CASSSLFVDTQYF. The CDR3 DNA is TGTGCCAGCAGCTCCCTTTTCGTAGATACGCAGTATTTT.

The sample holds a few counts of this clonotype. The gene calls are TRBV12-3 or TRBV12-4 and TRBJ2-5; D is unclear. CDR3 length: 13 amino acids. V lost 3 bases, J lost 7 bases, and 12 bases lay in between. The CDR3 spells CASSFDNWGTQYF. CDR3 nucleotide sequence: TGTGCCAGCAGTTTCGACAACTGGGGGACCCAGTACTTC.

This chain connects TRBV7-6 to TRBJ1-1; 7 bases align to TRBD1. The CDR3 is made up of 16 amino acids. Unmatched junction bases numbered 10, after V lost 1 base and J lost 5 bases. Germline lookup yields CDR1 SGHVS and CDR2 FNYEAQ. Written as DNA, the CDR3 is TGTGCCAGCAGCTTAGGGCAGCAGGGGGGAAGGACTGAAGCTTTCTTT. Residues: CASSLGQQGGRTEAFF. Variable domain in full (rest from reference TRBV7-6 and TRBJ1-1): GAGVSQSPRYKVTKRGQDVALRCDPISGHVSLYWYRQALGQGPEFLTYFNYEAQQDKSGLPNDRFSAERPEGSISTLTIQRTEQRDSAMYRCASSLGQQGGRTEAFFGQGTRLTVV.

The rearrangement uses TRBV20-1 and TRBJ1-4; D unresolved. The germline CDR1 and CDR2 sequences are DFQATT and SNEGSKA (reference sequence). The V gene lost 1 base and the J gene lost 4 bases, with 10 bases spanning the gap. This CDR3 region has 14 residues. CDR3 bases: TGCAGTGCTAGAGCGGCGGAGCTTAATGAAAAACTGTTTTTT. This sequence encodes CSARAAELNEKLFF.

This clonotype was counted a few times. The chain carries TRBV20-1 and TRBJ2-1; D call uncertain. Germline V gene lookup returns CDR1 DFQATT and CDR2 SNEGSKA (reference sequence). CDR3 length: 12 residues. The V and J ends lost 1 base and 2 bases respectively, with 3 bases between them. CDR3 sequence: CSARGPYNEQFF. Written as DNA, the CDR3 is TGCAGTGCTAGAGGGCCCTACAATGAGCAGTTCTTC.

The gene calls are TRBV6-2 or TRBV6-3 and TRBJ1-3; D is perhaps TRBD1 (5 bases). Germline V lookup: CDR1 MNHEY, CDR2 SVGEGT. The CDR3 totals 14 residues. With 10 bases removed from V and 0 bases from J, the gap between germline ends came to 13 bases. CDR3 protein: CAIPEGSSGNTIYF. As DNA, the CDR3 is TGTGCCATCCCGGAGGGGAGCTCTGGAAACACCATATATTTT.

The J gene is TRBJ2-3, the V gene TRBV6-1; possible D gene TRBD2, 7 bases. CDR3 size: 19 residues. Germline CDR1 MNHNS, CDR2 SASEGT. Trimming took off 6 bases at V and 3 bases at J, with 28 bases between the two ends. The CDR3 DNA reads TGTGCCAGCAGCCAAATTGGACTGACGGGGGGCAGCCTTACAGATACGCAGTATTTT. Protein: CASSQIGLTGGSLTDTQYF.

This clonotype was seen a handful of times. The chain carries TRBV20-1 and TRBJ2-5; D remains unclear. V was cut by 1 base and J by 1 base, with 7 bases left in between. Germline V CDR1 and CDR2: DFQATT, SNEGSKA (reference sequence). This CDR3 comprises 13 residues. CDR3 nucleotides: TGCAGTGCTAGAGTTGCCGGCCAAGAGACCCAGTACTTC. Its translation: CSARVAGQETQYF.

V usage is TRBV2 and J usage is TRBJ2-7, with 9 bases fitting TRBD1. Germline CDR1 reads SNHLY; CDR2 reads FYNNEI. The CDR3 sequence is 15 residues long. V was clipped by 4 bases and J by 0 bases; unmatched bases: 4. CDR3 nucleotides: TGTGCCAGCAGTGGGACAGGGGCCTACTCCTACGAGCAGTACTTC. Protein product: CASSGTGAYSYEQYF.

A few counts support this clonotype. The genes are TRBV6-4 and TRBJ1-1; 7 positions agree with TRBD1. The trim removed 3 bases at V and 0 bases at J, leaving 13 bases unmatched. Germline V gives CDR1 MRHNA, CDR2 SNTAGT. The CDR3 runs to 18 residues. The CDR3 spells CASSEYPQPTGMNTEAFF. CDR3 nucleotide sequence: TGTGCCAGCAGTGAATACCCACAACCGACAGGGATGAACACTGAAGCTTTCTTT.

CDR3 residues: CSARDVNRARINKNIQYF. In DNA, the CDR3 is TGCAGTGCTAGAGATGTGAACAGGGCGCGGATCAACAAAAACATTCAGTACTTC. This chain links TRBV20-1 with TRBJ2-4; possibly TRBD1 for D (6 bases). CDR3 size: 18 residues. Germline CDR1 DFQATT, CDR2 SNEGSKA (reference sequence). The germline V and J ends were trimmed by 0 bases and 3 bases, with 21 bases remaining between them.